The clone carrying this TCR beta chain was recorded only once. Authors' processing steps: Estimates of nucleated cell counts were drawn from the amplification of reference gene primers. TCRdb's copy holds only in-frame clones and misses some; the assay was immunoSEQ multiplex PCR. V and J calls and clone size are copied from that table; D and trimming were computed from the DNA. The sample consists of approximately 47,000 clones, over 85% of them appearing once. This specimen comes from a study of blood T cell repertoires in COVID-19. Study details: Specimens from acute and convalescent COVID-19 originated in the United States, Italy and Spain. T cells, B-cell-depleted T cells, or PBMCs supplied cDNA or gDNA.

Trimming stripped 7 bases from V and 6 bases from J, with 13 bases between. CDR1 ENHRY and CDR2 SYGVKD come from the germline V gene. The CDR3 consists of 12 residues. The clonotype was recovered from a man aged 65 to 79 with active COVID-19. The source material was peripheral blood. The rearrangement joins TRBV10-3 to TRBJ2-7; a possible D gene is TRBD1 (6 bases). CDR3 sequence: CAIIPDRLEQYF. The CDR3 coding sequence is TGTGCCATCATTCCCGACAGGCTCGAGCAGTACTTC.